These 22 T cell receptor beta chains were sequenced from one sample in a study of blood T cell repertoires in COVID-19. The protocol was immunoSEQ multiplex PCR, while the TCRdb copy is restricted to in-frame clones and leaves out a portion. The table lists roughly 390,000 clones, 85% of them singletons. The sequenced sample consisted of peripheral blood. Receptor source: a young woman with acute or convalescent COVID-19.

Turning to this clone: The same CDR3 also results from other DNA sequences found in this sample. The chain combines TRBV9 with TRBJ2-7; unclear D gene. Trimming shortened V by 3 bases and J by 1 base, and 5 bases separated the two germline ends. The germline V gene encodes CDR1 SGDLS and CDR2 YYNGEE. The CDR3 loop spans 12 amino acids. For the CDR3, the DNA is TGTGCCAGCAGCGGCAGTTCCTACGAGCAGTACTTC. Translation gives CASSGSSYEQYF.

Regarding this clone: Other DNA sequences from this sample encode an identical CDR3 as well. V and J are TRBV7-6 and TRBJ1-1; the match to TRBD1 covers 8 bases. Germline V gene data show CDR1 as SGHVS and CDR2 as FNYEAQ. V dropped 2 bases and J dropped 0; count of bases not matched to a gene: 5. The CDR3 is 16 residues long. The CDR3 nucleotides read TGTGCCAGCAGCTTACAGGCAGGGGGCCTGAACACTGAAGCTTTCTTT. Translating gives CASSLQAGGLNTEAFF.

This chain links TRBV7-3 with TRBJ2-5, with TRBD2 identical over 9 bases. The junction had 2 bases not matched to a gene; V was cut back by 1 base and J by 2 bases. Germline V gene sequence: CDR1 SGHTA, CDR2 FQGTGA. The CDR3 is 15 amino acids. This chain's CDR3 is CASSLSGGDQETQYF. CDR3 in DNA: TGTGCCAGCAGCTTAAGCGGGGGGGATCAAGAGACCCAGTACTTC.

The gene calls are TRBV18 and TRBJ2-1, with TRBD1 matching over 7 bases. The V gene's germline CDR1 is KGHSH and CDR2 LQKENI. The length of the CDR3 is 16 residues. V dropped 0 bases and J dropped 4; count of bases not matched to a gene: 6. In DNA form, the CDR3 reads TGTGCCAGCTCACCACCGGGACAGAGGATTTACAATGAGCAGTTCTTC. As protein: CASSPPGQRIYNEQFF.

This chain joins TRBV5-1 and TRBJ2-3; 9 bases fit TRBD2. V dropped 1 base and J dropped 0; count of bases not matched to a gene: 0. The CDR3 runs 15 residues. Germline assignment: CDR1 SGHRS and CDR2 YFSETQ. CDR3 nucleotide sequence: TGCGCCAGCAGCTTGACTAGCGGGAGCACAGATACGCAGTATTTT. Residues: CASSLTSGSTDTQYF.

The chain carries TRBV19 and TRBJ1-5; D is ambiguous. Germline loops: CDR1 LNHDA, CDR2 SQIVND (reference sequence). The V and J ends lost 5 bases and 0 bases respectively, with 8 bases between them. The CDR3 has 14 amino acids. Written as DNA, the CDR3 is TGTGCCAGTAGTGCGCAGGTTAGCAATCAGCCCCAGCATTTT. Translating gives CASSAQVSNQPQHF.

The chain employs TRBV4-1 and TRBJ1-1, with D hard to call. Germline-derived CDR1 and CDR2 are MGHRA and YSYEKL. CDR3 length equals 15 residues. The V and J ends lost 2 bases and 0 bases respectively, with 10 bases between them. For the CDR3, the DNA is TGCGCCAGCAGCCAACGCCAGAATATGAACACTGAAGCTTTCTTT. The encoded protein is CASSQRQNMNTEAFF.

The V gene is TRBV27, the J gene TRBJ1-1, with TRBD1 matching 8 bases. CDR1 and CDR2 from the germline V gene are MNHEY and SMNVEV (reference sequence). The ends lost 5 bases at V and 1 base at J; junction bases unmatched: 3. The CDR3 is 14 amino acids. The CDR3 spells CASSQQGGNTEAFF. The CDR3, as DNA: TGTGCCAGCAGTCAACAGGGGGGGAACACTGAAGCTTTCTTT.

The V call is TRBV19, the J call TRBJ1-1; tentative D call: TRBD1 (5 bases). The V gene lost 4 bases and the J gene lost 4 bases, with 7 bases spanning the gap. CDR1 is LNHDA, CDR2 SQIVND, per germline (reference sequence). The CDR3 totals 12 residues. The CDR3 DNA sequence: TGTGCCAGTAGTAGTAGGGGCACTGAAGCTTTCTTT. This sequence encodes CASSSRGTEAFF.

This chain links TRBV5-4 with TRBJ2-1, with 10 positions matching TRBD1. The junction had 7 bases not matched to a gene; V was cut back by 2 bases and J by 5 bases. Per germline, CDR1 SGHNT and CDR2 YYREEE (reference sequence). CDR3 length equals 16 residues. In nucleotides, the CDR3 is TGTGCCAGCAGCTTACGGGGGACAGGGGAGGACAATGAGCAGTTCTTC. This encodes CASSLRGTGEDNEQFF.

This chain's CDR3 is CASSIQGALNYGYTF. CDR3 sequence (DNA): TGCGCCAGCAGCATCCAGGGGGCTCTCAACTATGGCTACACCTTC. The J gene is TRBJ1-2, the V gene TRBV4-1; 8 bases line up with TRBD1. The CDR3 loop spans 15 amino acids. The J segment lost 2 bases and the V segment lost 5 bases, leaving 7 bases of the junction unmatched. Germline V gives CDR1 MGHRA, CDR2 YSYEKL.

The V gene is TRBV9, the J gene TRBJ2-3, with unresolved D. Trimming removed 4 bases from V and 2 bases from J, with 11 bases in between. This CDR3 comprises 14 residues. Germline-derived CDR1 and CDR2 are SGDLS and YYNGEE. CDR3 region: CASSSSEYTDTQYF. The CDR3, as DNA: TGTGCCAGCAGCTCCTCGGAGTACACAGATACGCAGTATTTT.

The V call is TRBV6-5, the J call TRBJ1-5, with D uncertain. This CDR3 has 11 amino acids. Per germline, CDR1 MNHEY and CDR2 SVGAGI. V lost 6 bases, J lost 9 bases, and 9 bases lay in between. The CDR3: CASSSGGPQHF. The CDR3 DNA reads as TGTGCCAGCAGCTCTGGAGGGCCCCAGCATTTT.

A few counts support this clone. This chain connects TRBV5-1 to TRBJ1-2; weak D call: TRBD1 (5 bases). V was shortened by 0 bases and J by 3 bases, with 9 bases between the two germline ends. The CDR3 totals 14 residues. Germline lookup yields CDR1 SGHRS and CDR2 YFSETQ. The CDR3 DNA sequence: TGCGCCAGCAGCTTGGGACAGCCTTACTATGGCTACACCTTC. Protein: CASSLGQPYYGYTF.

This clone is a singleton in its sample. This chain links TRBV2 with TRBJ2-4, with a weak D call TRBD1 (6 bases). V was cut by 6 bases and J by 5 bases, with 8 bases left in between. Germline V gene lookup returns CDR1 SNHLY and CDR2 FYNNEI. This CDR3 spans 12 amino acids. The DNA for the CDR3 is TGTGCCAGCAGCCACAGGGAAAACATTCAGTACTTC. Translating gives CASSHRENIQYF.

V gene TRBV21-1 combines with J gene TRBJ1-5; the tabulated D call, TRBD1, remains unverified against the DNA. TRBV21-1 is labeled a pseudogene. The CDR3 runs 17 residues. DNA of the CDR3: TGTGCCAGCAGCAATAGAGGTGGACAGACAGACAATCAGCCCCAGCATTTT. The encoded protein is CASSNRGGQTDNQPQHF.

The chain is built from TRBV2 and TRBJ2-1, with 8 bases matching TRBD1. CDR1 and CDR2 (germline): SNHLY, FYNNEI. Trimming took 3 bases from V and 0 from J; bases not matched to a gene: 4. This CDR3 comprises 16 residues. In DNA form, the CDR3 reads TGTGCCAGCAGTGAGGGACAGGTTAGCTCCTACAATGAGCAGTTCTTC. Amino acids: CASSEGQVSSYNEQFF.

V is TRBV4-1 and J is TRBJ1-2; 8 bases match TRBD1. With V trimmed by 1 base and J by 6 bases, 10 bases remained unmatched. Germline loops: CDR1 MGHRA, CDR2 YSYEKL. The CDR3 totals 16 residues. CDR3 in amino acids: CASSQADTGGADGYTF. The DNA for the CDR3 is TGCGCCAGCAGCCAAGCTGATACAGGGGGTGCGGATGGCTACACCTTC.

The V call is TRBV6-6, the J call TRBJ1-2; D perhaps matches TRBD1 (5 bases). The V end lost 2 bases, the J end lost 4 bases, and 14 bases lay between the germline ends. In germline, CDR1 is MNHNY, CDR2 SVGAGI (reference sequence). This CDR3 has 15 residues. The chain's CDR3 is CASSYVQGGSYGYTF. For the CDR3, the DNA is TGTGCCAGCAGTTACGTCCAGGGAGGGTCCTATGGCTACACCTTC.

The chain recombines TRBV5-4 with TRBJ2-1; possibly TRBD2 for D (6 bases). The CDR3 covers 17 residues. Germline V gene lookup returns CDR1 SGHNT and CDR2 YYREEE (reference sequence). V lost 0 bases to trimming and J lost 0 bases, with 13 bases between them. CDR3 loop: CASSLGAPTSSYNEQFF. CDR3 coding DNA: TGTGCCAGCAGCTTGGGAGCCCCGACTAGCTCCTACAATGAGCAGTTCTTC. The full variable domain, in which reference TRBV5-4 and TRBJ2-1 provide the parts outside the CDR3, is ETGVTQSPTHLIKTRGQQVTLRCSSQSGHNTVSWYQQALGQGPQFIFQYYREEENGRGNFPPRFSGLQFPNYSSELNVNALELDDSALYLCASSLGAPTSSYNEQFFGPGTRLTVL.

V is TRBV9 and J is TRBJ1-1; no reliable D call. Germline lookup yields CDR1 SGDLS and CDR2 YYNGEE. Trimming cost V 2 bases and J 1 base, with 6 bases left between them. The CDR3 has 13 amino acids. CDR3 sequence reads: CASSVTANTEAFF. The CDR3 DNA follows: TGTGCCAGCAGCGTTACAGCGAACACTGAAGCTTTCTTT.

The chain uses TRBV2 and TRBJ2-5; 13 positions agree with TRBD2. Per germline, CDR1 SNHLY and CDR2 FYNNEI. V lost 5 bases and J lost 4; bases outside the gene matches: 4. This CDR3 has 15 amino acids. The CDR3 here is CASSRGTSGVETQYF. DNA of the CDR3: TGTGCCAGCAGTCGAGGGACTAGCGGGGTAGAGACCCAGTACTTC. Together with reference TRBV2 and TRBJ2-5, the CDR3 gives the full variable domain: EPEVTQTPSHQVTQMGQEVILRCVPISNHLYFYWYRQILGQKVEFLVSFYNNEISEKSEIFDDQFSVERPDGSNFTLKIRSTKLEDSAMYFCASSRGTSGVETQYFGPGTRLLVL.